The 2 T cell receptor beta chains below were found in one sample sequenced in a study of post-analysis software for immune sequencing data. Study-level findings and limits: Controls had lower frequencies than patients of a handful of TRBV segments, which included TRBV5-6, TRBV5-1 and TRBV20-1.

The antigens these receptors bind are not known. The library was made from cDNA and included unique molecular identifiers. TCRdb re-called the PCR reads through MiXCR, storing one row per CDR3 protein. Seen here are around 710,000 distinct CDR3 sequences, around 42% observed once, and the top ten hold roughly 5%. Input material: blood. Every receptor here comes from a girl between 5 and 17 years old with multiple sclerosis.

The count of this clonotype is one. This rearrangement joins TRBV12-3 or TRBV12-4 to TRBJ1-1; D remains unclear. V was pared by 7 bases and J by 5 bases, with 14 bases between. This CDR3 is 13 amino acids long. The CDR3 nucleotides are TGTGCCAGCACCACGGGCGGGAGGACTGAAGCTTTCTTT. It specifies CASTTGGRTEAFF.

This clonotype was observed a few times. The rearrangement joins TRBV29-1 to TRBJ1-1; D gene unclear. V lost 4 bases and J 1 base, leaving 13 bases between the germline ends. There are 14 residues in the CDR3. Per germline, CDR1 SQVTM and CDR2 ANQGSEA. CDR3 coding DNA: TGCAGCGTTGCCTTAAACTGGGGGAACACTGAAGCTTTCTTT. Translating it yields CSVALNWGNTEAFF.